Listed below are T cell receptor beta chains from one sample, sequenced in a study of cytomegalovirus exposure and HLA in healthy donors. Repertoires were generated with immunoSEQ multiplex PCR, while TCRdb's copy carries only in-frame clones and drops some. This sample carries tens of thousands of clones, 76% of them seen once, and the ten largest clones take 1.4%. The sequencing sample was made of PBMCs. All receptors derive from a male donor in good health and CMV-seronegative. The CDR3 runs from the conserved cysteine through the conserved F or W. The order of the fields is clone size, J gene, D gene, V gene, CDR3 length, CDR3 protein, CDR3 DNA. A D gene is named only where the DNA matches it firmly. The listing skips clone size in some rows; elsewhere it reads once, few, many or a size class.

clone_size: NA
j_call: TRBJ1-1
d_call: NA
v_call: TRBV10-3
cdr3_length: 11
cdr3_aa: CAIRGGSEAFF
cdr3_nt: TGTGCCATCCGCGGTGGATCTGAAGCTTTCTTT

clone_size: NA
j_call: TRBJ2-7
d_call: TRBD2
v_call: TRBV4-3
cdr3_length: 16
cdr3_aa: CASSQDWTGGRYEQYF
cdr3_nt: TGCGCCAGCAGCCAAGACTGGACGGGGGGGAGGTACGAGCAGTACTTC

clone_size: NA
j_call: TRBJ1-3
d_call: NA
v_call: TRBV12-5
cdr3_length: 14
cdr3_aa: CASGLGGSGNTIYF
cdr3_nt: TGTGCTAGTGGTTTAGGGGGTTCTGGAAACACCATATATTTT

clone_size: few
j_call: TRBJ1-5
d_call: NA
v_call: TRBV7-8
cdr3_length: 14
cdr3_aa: CASKLGASNQPQHF
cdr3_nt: TGTGCCAGCAAGCTGGGGGCCTCAAATCAGCCCCAGCATTTT

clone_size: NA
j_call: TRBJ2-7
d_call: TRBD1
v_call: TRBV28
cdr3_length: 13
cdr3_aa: CASSLGTAYEQYF
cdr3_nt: TGTGCCAGCAGTTTGGGGACAGCCTACGAGCAGTACTTC

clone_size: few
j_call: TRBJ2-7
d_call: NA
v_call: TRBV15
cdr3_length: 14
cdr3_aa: CATSREASSYEQYF
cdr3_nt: TGTGCCACCAGCAGAGAAGCAAGCTCCTACGAGCAGTACTTC

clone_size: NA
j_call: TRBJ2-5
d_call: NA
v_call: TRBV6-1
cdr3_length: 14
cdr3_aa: CASKEGPGTGEQYF
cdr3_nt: TGTGCCAGCAAGGAGGGACCGGGTACGGGGGAGCAGTACTTC

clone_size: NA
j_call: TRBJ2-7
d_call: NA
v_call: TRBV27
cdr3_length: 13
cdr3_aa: CASSLSRAYEQYF
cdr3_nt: TGTGCCAGCAGTCTGTCCCGGGCCTACGAGCAGTACTTC

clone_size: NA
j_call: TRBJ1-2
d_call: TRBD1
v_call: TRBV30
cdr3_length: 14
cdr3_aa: CAWETGGSRNGYTF
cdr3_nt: TGTGCCTGGGAAACAGGGGGATCGAGGAATGGCTACACCTTC

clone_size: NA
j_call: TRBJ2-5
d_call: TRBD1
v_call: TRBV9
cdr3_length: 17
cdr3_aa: CASSPRDGQGSQETQYF
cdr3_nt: TGTGCCAGCAGCCCGCGAGACGGACAGGGCAGCCAAGAGACCCAGTACTTC

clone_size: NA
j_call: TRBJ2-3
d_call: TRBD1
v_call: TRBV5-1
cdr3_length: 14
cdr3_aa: CASSRDRVTDTQYF
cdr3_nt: TGCGCCAGCAGCCGGGACAGGGTCACAGATACGCAGTATTTT

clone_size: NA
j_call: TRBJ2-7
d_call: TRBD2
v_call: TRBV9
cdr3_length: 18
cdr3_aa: CASSVGGGSGGVSYEQYF
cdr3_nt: TGTGCCAGCAGCGTTGGTGGCGGGAGTGGGGGGGTCTCCTACGAGCAGTACTTC

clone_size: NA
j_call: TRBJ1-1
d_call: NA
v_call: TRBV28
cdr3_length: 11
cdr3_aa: CASSKGGEAFF
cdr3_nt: TGTGCCAGCAGTAAAGGGGGTGAAGCTTTCTTT

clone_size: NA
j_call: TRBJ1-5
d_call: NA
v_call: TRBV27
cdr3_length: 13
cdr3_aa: CASSLLGGQPQHF
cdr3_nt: TGTGCCAGCAGTTTATTGGGGGGTCAGCCCCAGCATTTT

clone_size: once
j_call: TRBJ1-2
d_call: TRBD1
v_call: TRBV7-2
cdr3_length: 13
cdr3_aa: CASTSDRVNGYTF
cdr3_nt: TGTGCCAGCACCTCGGACAGGGTCAATGGCTACACCTTC

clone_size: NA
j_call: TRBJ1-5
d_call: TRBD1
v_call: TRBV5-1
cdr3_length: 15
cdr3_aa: CASSPGGWSNQPQHF
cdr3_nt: TGCGCCAGCAGCCCAGGGGGTTGGAGCAATCAGCCCCAGCATTTT

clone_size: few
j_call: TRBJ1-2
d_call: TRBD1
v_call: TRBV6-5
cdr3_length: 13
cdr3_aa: CASSSGQAYGYTF
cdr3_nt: TGTGCCAGCAGTTCGGGACAGGCCTATGGCTACACCTTC

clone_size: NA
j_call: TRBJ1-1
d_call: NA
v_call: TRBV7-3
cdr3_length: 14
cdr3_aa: CASSLHRGSTEAFF
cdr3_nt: TGTGCCAGCAGCTTACATAGGGGAAGCACTGAAGCTTTCTTT

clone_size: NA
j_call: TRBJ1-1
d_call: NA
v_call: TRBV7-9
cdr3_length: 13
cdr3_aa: CASSSHRNTEAFF
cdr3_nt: TGTGCCAGCAGCTCCCACAGGAACACTGAAGCTTTCTTT

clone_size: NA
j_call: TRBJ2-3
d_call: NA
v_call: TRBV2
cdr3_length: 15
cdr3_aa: CASSEYRESTDTQYF
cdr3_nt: TGTGCCAGCAGTGAATACAGGGAAAGCACAGATACGCAGTATTTT

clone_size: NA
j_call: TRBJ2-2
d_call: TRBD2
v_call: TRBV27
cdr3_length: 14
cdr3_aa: CASSLWEGTGELFF
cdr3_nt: TGTGCCAGCAGTTTATGGGAGGGCACCGGGGAGCTGTTTTTT

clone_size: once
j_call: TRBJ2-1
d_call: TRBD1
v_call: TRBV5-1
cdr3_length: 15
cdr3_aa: CASSLEGTGVNEQFF
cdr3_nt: TGCGCCAGCAGCTTGGAAGGGACAGGGGTCAATGAGCAGTTCTTC

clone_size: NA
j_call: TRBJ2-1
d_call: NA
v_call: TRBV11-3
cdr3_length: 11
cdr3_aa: CASSLRGEQFF
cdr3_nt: TGTGCCAGCAGCTTGCGGGGTGAGCAGTTCTTC

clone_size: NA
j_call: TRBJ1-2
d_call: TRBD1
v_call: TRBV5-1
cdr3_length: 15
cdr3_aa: CASSIGSGQDYGYTF
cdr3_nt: TGCGCCAGCAGCATCGGGTCGGGACAGGACTATGGCTACACCTTC

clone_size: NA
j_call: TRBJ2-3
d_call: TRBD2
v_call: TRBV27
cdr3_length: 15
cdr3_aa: CASNSGTSSTDTQYF
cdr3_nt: TGTGCCAGCAACTCCGGGACTAGCTCCACAGATACGCAGTATTTT

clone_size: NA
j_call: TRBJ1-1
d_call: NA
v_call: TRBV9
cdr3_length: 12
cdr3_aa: CASSVDSPEAFF
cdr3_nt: TGTGCCAGCAGCGTAGATAGCCCTGAAGCTTTCTTT

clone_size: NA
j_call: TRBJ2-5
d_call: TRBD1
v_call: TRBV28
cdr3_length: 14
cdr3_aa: CASSHDRGEETQYF
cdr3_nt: TGTGCCAGCAGTCACGACAGGGGAGAAGAGACCCAGTACTTC

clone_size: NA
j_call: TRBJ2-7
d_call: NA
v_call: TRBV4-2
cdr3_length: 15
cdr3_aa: CASSQPADRGIEQYF
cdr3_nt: TGTGCCAGCAGCCAGCCGGCGGACAGAGGGATCGAGCAGTACTTC

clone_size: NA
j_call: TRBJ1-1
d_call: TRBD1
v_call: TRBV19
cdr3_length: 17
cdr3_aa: CASSTDRALARDTEAFF
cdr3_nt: TGTGCCAGTAGTACCGACAGGGCCCTCGCAAGAGACACTGAAGCTTTCTTT

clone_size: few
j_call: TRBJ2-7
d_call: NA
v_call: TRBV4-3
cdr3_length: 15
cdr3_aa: CASSQDRGAGVEQYF
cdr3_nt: TGCGCCAGCAGCCAAGATCGGGGGGCGGGGGTCGAGCAGTACTTC

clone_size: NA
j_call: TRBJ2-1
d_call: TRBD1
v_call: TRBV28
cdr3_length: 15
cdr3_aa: CASTTLGTGYNEQFF
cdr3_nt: TGTGCCAGCACCACCTTAGGGACAGGGTACAATGAGCAGTTCTTC

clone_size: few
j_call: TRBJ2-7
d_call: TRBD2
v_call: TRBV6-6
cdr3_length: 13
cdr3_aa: CASGVAGGREQYF
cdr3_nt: TGTGCCAGCGGTGTAGCGGGGGGGCGTGAGCAGTACTTC

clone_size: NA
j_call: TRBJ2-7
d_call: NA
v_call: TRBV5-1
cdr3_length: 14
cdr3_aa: CASSSQGIKYEQYF
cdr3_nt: TGCGCCAGCAGCTCACAGGGTATAAAGTACGAGCAGTACTTC

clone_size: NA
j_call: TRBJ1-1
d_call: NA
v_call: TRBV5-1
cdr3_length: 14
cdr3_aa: CASSREQGRTEAFF
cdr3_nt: TGCGCCAGCAGCAGAGAACAGGGAAGAACTGAAGCTTTCTTT

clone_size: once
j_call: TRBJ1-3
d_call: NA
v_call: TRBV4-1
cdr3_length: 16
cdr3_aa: CASSQDEHNSGNTIYF
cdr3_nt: TGCGCCAGCAGCCAAGATGAACACAACTCTGGAAACACCATATATTTT

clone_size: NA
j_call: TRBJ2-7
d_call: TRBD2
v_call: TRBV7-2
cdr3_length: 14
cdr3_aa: CASSLGQAGGGKDF
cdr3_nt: TGTGCCAGCAGCTTAGGTCAAGCGGGGGGGGGAAAGGACTTC

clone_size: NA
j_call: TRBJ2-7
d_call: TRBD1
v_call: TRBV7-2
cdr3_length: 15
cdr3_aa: CASSLGTGATYEQYF
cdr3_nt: TGTGCCAGCAGCTTGGGGACAGGGGCCACCTACGAGCAGTACTTC

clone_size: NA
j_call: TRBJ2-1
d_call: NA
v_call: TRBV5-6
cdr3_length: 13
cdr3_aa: CASSLLGVGEQFF
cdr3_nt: TGTGCCAGCAGCTTACTCGGGGTCGGTGAGCAGTTCTTC

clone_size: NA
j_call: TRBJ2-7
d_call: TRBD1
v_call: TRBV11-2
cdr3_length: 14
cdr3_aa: CASSLGTGSYEQYF
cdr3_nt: TGTGCCAGCAGCTTGGGGACAGGGAGTTACGAGCAGTACTTC